These 24 T cell receptor beta chains share one sample of origin, sequenced in a study of PD-1 blockade in classical Hodgkin lymphoma (dated by TCRdb to 2020 to 2021). The library was built by means of the immunoSEQ multiplex PCR assay. TCRdb stores this immuneACCESS table with in-frame sequences only. Part of the clones is absent; in the studies checked, under half of the shortfall reflects unresolved V genes, and no reason is known for the rest. The sample table lists approximately 30,000 clones, approximately 68% of them with a count of one. The biggest ten clones account for roughly 3.5% of the sample. This specimen's time point label, interpreted: cycle 4 day 1 (C4D1), after around six weeks of nivolumab. Every trial patient had relapsed after autologous stem cell transplantation, and cohorts A, B and C differed in prior brentuximab vedotin exposure. Sequencing used peripheral blood mononuclear cells (PBMCs), obtained before the fourth cycle of nivolumab. The receptors derive from a human donor with classical Hodgkin lymphoma.

This chain uses TRBV13 with TRBJ2-7; possibly TRBD1 or TRBD2 for D (5 bases each). V lost 3 bases to trimming and J lost 3 bases, with 15 bases between them. This CDR3 contains 15 residues. CDR1 and CDR2 (germline): PRHDT, FYEKMQ (reference sequence). CDR3 residues: CASSLKRGTHYEQYF. CDR3 nucleotides: TGTGCCAGCAGCTTGAAAAGAGGGACCCACTACGAGCAGTACTTC.

This clone turned up a few times. The gene calls are TRBV28 and TRBJ2-1, with D unresolved. From germline, CDR1 is MDHEN and CDR2 SYDVKM. CDR3 length equals 13 residues. Deletions cut 2 bases from V and 9 bases from J, with 11 bases between. CDR3 DNA sequence: TGTGCCAGCAGTTTAGGCCAGCTTGGTGAGCAGTTCTTC. Protein: CASSLGQLGEQFF. The variable domain in full, completed from reference TRBV28 and TRBJ2-1, reads DVKVTQSSRYLVKRTGEKVFLECVQDMDHENMFWYRQDPGLGLRLIYFSYDVKMKEKGDIPEGYSVSREKKERFSLILESASTNQTSMYLCASSLGQLGEQFFGPGTRLTVL.

V usage is TRBV6-1 and J usage is TRBJ1-1; D is uncertain. The CDR3 has 13 residues. The V gene lost 3 bases and the J gene lost 6 bases, with 11 bases spanning the gap. Germline V CDR1 and CDR2: MNHNS, SASEGT. CDR3 residues: CASSDTDIPEAFF. In nucleotides, the CDR3 is TGTGCCAGCAGTGACACTGACATTCCTGAAGCTTTCTTT.

The J gene is TRBJ2-3, the V gene TRBV5-1, with a weak D call TRBD2 (5 bases). The CDR3 consists of 12 residues. Germline-derived CDR1 and CDR2 are SGHRS and YFSETQ. Trimming cost V 4 bases and J 6 bases, with 9 bases left between them. DNA for the CDR3: TGCGCCAGCAGCGATGGAGGTGATACGCAGTATTTT. It yields the protein CASSDGGDTQYF.

The rearrangement uses TRBV5-4 and TRBJ2-2, with D possibly matching TRBD1 (6 bases). Per the germline V gene, CDR1 is SGHNT and CDR2 is YYREEE (reference sequence). There are 14 residues in the CDR3. Trimming took 0 bases from V and 8 from J, leaving 11 bases between them. The CDR3 region has the DNA TGTGCCAGCAGCTTGGAACGAGGGGGAGGGGAGCTGTTTTTT. This encodes CASSLERGGGELFF.

The genes are TRBV6-6 and TRBJ1-5; 8 bases are shared with TRBD1. The CDR3 totals 14 residues. V shed 7 bases, J shed 3 bases, and the junction held 5 bases outside the gene matches. CDR1 and CDR2 from the germline V gene are MNHNY and SVGAGI (reference sequence). The CDR3 here is CASTRQGSNQPQHF. CDR3 nucleotide sequence: TGTGCCAGCACCCGACAGGGGTCCAATCAGCCCCAGCATTTT.

V and J are TRBV19 and TRBJ2-5; D gene ambiguous. Germline-derived CDR1 and CDR2 are LNHDA and SQIVND (reference sequence). There are 14 residues in the CDR3. Trimming removed 5 bases from V and 1 base from J, with 11 bases in between. DNA of the CDR3: TGTGCCAGTAGTTCCAGACAAGTCCAAGAGACCCAGTACTTC. Its translation is CASSSRQVQETQYF.

Regarding this clone: One junction end does not reproduce the germline sequence, and a read error may be involved. The same CDR3 also results from other DNA sequences found in this sample. The V call is TRBV5-1, the J call TRBJ2-2; a weak D match, TRBD2 (5 bases). The CDR3 is 15 residues long. CDR1 and CDR2 from the germline V gene are SGHRS and YFSETQ. CDR3 protein: CASSPGNANTGELFF. The DNA of the CDR3 is TGCGCCAGCAGCCCGGGGAACGCGAACACCGGGGAGCTATTTTTT.

V and J are TRBV28 and TRBJ1-4; perhaps TRBD1 as D (6 bases). With 6 bases removed from V and 7 bases from J, the gap between germline ends came to 24 bases. The CDR3 extends over 17 amino acids. The V gene's germline CDR1 is MDHEN and CDR2 SYDVKM. The DNA of the CDR3 is TGTGCCAGCAGACCCTTTATCAGGGGAGGGGGGCGTGAAAAACTGTTTTTT. It translates to CASRPFIRGGGREKLFF.

V usage is TRBV4-2 and J usage is TRBJ2-7, with 10 bases matching TRBD2. Losses at the gene ends were 0 bases for V and 0 bases for J; bases not matched to a gene: 5. This CDR3 has 17 amino acids. The germline gives CDR1 LGHNA, CDR2 YNFKEQ. DNA of the CDR3: TGTGCCAGCAGCCAAGATAGAGCTAGCGGGAGCTCCTACGAGCAGTACTTC. Translating gives CASSQDRASGSSYEQYF.

The chain couples TRBV7-3 to TRBJ2-1; TRBD2 agrees at 10 bases. Germline values: CDR1 SGHTA, CDR2 FQGTGA. V shed 5 bases and J 0 bases; nucleotides not matched to a gene: 4. The CDR3 totals 16 residues. CDR3 sequence reads: CASSPVAGGSYNEQFF. The CDR3 nucleotides are TGTGCCAGCAGCCCCGTAGCGGGAGGCTCCTACAATGAGCAGTTCTTC.

The V call is TRBV6-5, the J call TRBJ1-1; D remains unclear. The length of the CDR3 is 14 residues. The V gene lost 0 bases and the J gene lost 2 bases, with 7 bases spanning the gap. Germline CDR1 MNHEY, CDR2 SVGAGI. Here the CDR3 DNA reads TGTGCCAGCAGTTACTCGATACAAAACACTGAAGCTTTCTTT. Translated: CASSYSIQNTEAFF.

The CDR3 DNA sequence: TGCGCCAGCAGCCAAGAGGACAGTGCCACCTACGAGCAGTACTTC. Protein product: CASSQEDSATYEQYF. The gene calls are TRBV4-1 and TRBJ2-7; D possibly corresponds to TRBD1 (6 bases). The V end lost 0 bases, the J end lost 2 bases, and 11 bases lay between the germline ends. There are 15 residues in the CDR3. Germline V gene lookup returns CDR1 MGHRA and CDR2 YSYEKL.

This rearrangement joins TRBV28 to TRBJ1-1, with a weak D call TRBD1 (5 bases). Trimming removed 5 bases at V and 5 bases at J, with 15 bases between. Germline V gives CDR1 MDHEN, CDR2 SYDVKM. The CDR3 contains 14 residues. The chain's CDR3 is CASSPLGDRTEAFF. The CDR3 DNA is TGTGCCAGCAGTCCCCTGGGGGACCGGACTGAAGCTTTCTTT.

This rearrangement joins TRBV7-2 to TRBJ2-4; D gene uncertain. This CDR3 region has 13 residues. The V end lost 5 bases, the J end lost 9 bases, and 14 bases lay between the germline ends. Germline V gene sequence: CDR1 SGHTA, CDR2 FQGNSA. As DNA, the CDR3 is TGTGCCAGCAGCCCCGGGTTCGTGGGCATTCAGTACTTC. Its translation is CASSPGFVGIQYF.

The chain joins TRBV28 to TRBJ2-1; 8 bases agree with TRBD2. The CDR3 covers 13 residues. Germline values: CDR1 MDHEN, CDR2 SYDVKM. V lost 4 bases to trimming and J lost 6 bases; unmatched junction nucleotides: 2. The CDR3 here is CASSSGGANEQFF. DNA for the CDR3: TGTGCCAGCAGTTCCGGGGGGGCCAATGAGCAGTTCTTC.

By frequency in the sample, this clone is medium-sized. V gene TRBV6-1 combines with J gene TRBJ2-5, with 9 bases that match TRBD2. The V gene's germline CDR1 is MNHNS and CDR2 SASEGT. Trimming took 2 bases from V and 0 from J; bases not matched to a gene: 4. The CDR3 length is 16 residues. CDR3: CASSELASGDQETQYF. The CDR3, as DNA: TGTGCCAGCAGTGAACTGGCTAGCGGGGACCAAGAGACCCAGTACTTC.

On this clone itself: This may come from a read error, since a much larger clone is one base off. Because the CDR3's place on the DNA is in doubt, the DNA is left out and the CDR3 is given as listed by TCRdb. The V and J genes are TRBV9 and TRBJ2-7; the table names TRBD1, a call not compared with the DNA. The germline V gene encodes CDR1 SGDLS and CDR2 YYNGEE. The CDR3 is 14 residues long, counting both termini. The CDR3 here is CASSVAGGSYEQHF.

The chain links TRBV9 to TRBJ1-1; D gene uncertain. Trimming stripped 0 bases from V and 5 bases from J, with 11 bases between. The germline CDR1 and CDR2 sequences are SGDLS and YYNGEE. CDR3 length equals 14 residues. As DNA, the CDR3 is TGTGCCAGCAGCGTAGGAAGGGTAGGGACTGAAGCTTTCTTT. Its protein product is CASSVGRVGTEAFF.

This clone has just a few counts. The J gene is TRBJ2-6, the V gene TRBV14; D remains unclear. CDR1 SGHDN and CDR2 FVKESK come from the germline V gene. The length of the CDR3 is 14 residues. The V end was cut by 0 bases, the J end by 9 bases, with 9 bases between. CDR3 region: CASSQDLVGNVLTF. The CDR3 DNA follows: TGTGCCAGCAGCCAAGACCTAGTCGGCAACGTCCTGACTTTC.

This clone was seen only a few times. This rearrangement joins TRBV7-6 to TRBJ1-2; D gene uncertain. Trimming took off 6 bases at V and 3 bases at J, with 11 bases between the two ends. This CDR3 is 13 amino acids long. CDR1 is SGHVS and CDR2 is FNYEAQ in the germline V gene. The CDR3 protein is CASSRGQDYGYTF. Here the CDR3 DNA reads TGTGCCAGCAGTCGAGGTCAAGACTATGGCTACACCTTC.

The V gene is TRBV7-2, the J gene TRBJ1-1; D may be TRBD1 (5 bases). Germline CDR1 and CDR2: SGHTA and FQGNSA. This CDR3 comprises 14 residues. V lost 4 bases and J lost 4, with 13 bases in between. The CDR3 bases are TGTGCCAGCAGCTGGACCAGGGAAACCACTGAAGCTTTCTTT. Translated, it gives CASSWTRETTEAFF.

This clone has a handful of counts. The chain carries TRBV5-6 and TRBJ2-1; D remains ambiguous. The V end lost 2 bases, the J end lost 3 bases, and 6 bases lay between the germline ends. This CDR3 has 13 amino acids. Germline V CDR1 and CDR2: SGHDT, YYEEEE. In DNA, the CDR3 is TGTGCCAGCAGCTTAGCCAGCTACAATGAGCAGTTCTTC. This encodes CASSLASYNEQFF.

In this sample, this clone turned up a few times. J is TRBJ2-6 and V is TRBV27, with D maybe TRBD1 (5 bases). The V gene lost 4 bases and the J gene lost 0 bases, with 13 bases spanning the gap. Germline V lookup: CDR1 MNHEY, CDR2 SMNVEV (reference sequence). This CDR3 contains 17 residues. The CDR3 protein is CASSYRWRLSGANVLTF. The CDR3 DNA reads TGTGCCAGCAGTTACAGGTGGCGGCTCTCTGGGGCCAACGTCCTGACTTTC.